One and the same sample provided the 32 T cell receptor beta chains below, sequenced in a study of OX40 agonist ivuxolimab in advanced cancers. TCRdb's copy holds only in-frame clones and misses some; the assay was immunoSEQ multiplex PCR. The sample holds some 90,000 clones, about 90% seen once. The sequenced sample was CD4+ or CD8+ T cells sorted from blood, obtained in a trial of the OX40 agonist ivuxolimab. These receptors all come from an adult with an advanced solid tumor such as melanoma, head and neck, liver or kidney cancer.

This chain links TRBV28 with TRBJ2-1; TRBD2 matches at 12 bases. CDR3 length equals 17 residues. V shed 5 bases and J 7 bases; nucleotides not matched to a gene: 12. Germline V CDR1 and CDR2: MDHEN, SYDVKM. CDR3 bases: TGTGCCAGCAGTCCCCTCCGGACTAGCGGGATTGGAAATGAGCAGTTCTTC. Its protein is CASSPLRTSGIGNEQFF.

The rearrangement joins TRBV11-3 to TRBJ2-7; 10 bases align to TRBD1. The CDR3 has 14 amino acids. V was clipped by 5 bases and J by 3 bases; unmatched bases: 4. CDR1 and CDR2 (germline): SGHNT, YENEEA. The CDR3 reads CASSARTGGYEQYF. The CDR3 bases are TGTGCCAGCAGCGCGAGGACAGGGGGCTACGAGCAGTACTTC.

To note about this clone: An end of the junction differs from the germline gene, which may be a read error. The chain has TRBV5-3 and TRBJ2-2, with TRBD2 identical over 11 bases. TRBV5-3 is reported as an ORF; its role is uncertain. CDR3 length: 15 amino acids. The CDR3 reads CASSFRTSGTGELFF. In DNA, the CDR3 is TGTGCCAGCAGCTTCCGGACTAGCGGGACCGGGGAGCTGTTTTTT.

This clone appeared a single time. This rearrangement joins TRBV6-1 to TRBJ1-5, with TRBD1 identical over 10 bases. Germline V gene data show CDR1 as MNHNS and CDR2 as SASEGT. V was pared by 4 bases and J by 5 bases, with 5 bases of the junction left unmatched. This CDR3 is 15 amino acids long. CDR3 in amino acids: CASSVGQGVYQPQHF. CDR3 coding DNA: TGTGCCAGCAGTGTTGGACAGGGGGTATATCAGCCCCAGCATTTT.

This clone was seen once. The gene calls are TRBV30 and TRBJ1-1; weak D call: TRBD1 (6 bases). The V end was cut by 2 bases, the J end by 4 bases, with 14 bases between. Germline values: CDR1 GTSNPN, CDR2 SVGIG (reference sequence). The CDR3 runs 14 residues. The chain's CDR3 is CAWSRGGQGTEAFF. CDR3 nucleotides: TGTGCCTGGAGTCGCGGGGGCCAAGGCACTGAAGCTTTCTTT.

The chain couples TRBV12-5 to TRBJ1-2; TRBD1 is a possible D gene (5 bases). Per the germline V gene, CDR1 is LGHNT and CDR2 is FRNRAP. CDR3 length: 15 residues. Trimming left V 5 bases short and J 4 bases short, with 17 bases between. In DNA form, the CDR3 reads TGTGCTAGTGGTCGTCTGCAGGGAAAGACCTATGGCTACACCTTC. This sequence encodes CASGRLQGKTYGYTF.

This clone was picked up a small number of times. This chain connects TRBV2 to TRBJ1-1; D remains ambiguous. V was clipped by 1 base and J by 2 bases, with 8 bases between them. There are 14 residues in the CDR3. Germline V gene data show CDR1 as SNHLY and CDR2 as FYNNEI. CDR3 coding DNA: TGTGCCAGCAGTGAAGAGCCACAAAACACTGAAGCTTTCTTT. Translating gives CASSEEPQNTEAFF.

J is TRBJ2-7 and V is TRBV5-1; D may correspond to TRBD1 or TRBD2 (5 bases each). The CDR3 has 15 amino acids. The V end lost 0 bases, the J end lost 0 bases, and 10 bases lay between the germline ends. From germline, CDR1 is SGHRS and CDR2 YFSETQ. CDR3 amino acids: CASSLVAGSSYEQYF. The CDR3 DNA follows: TGCGCCAGCAGCTTGGTAGCAGGGAGCTCCTACGAGCAGTACTTC. The whole variable domain, filled in from reference TRBV5-1 and TRBJ2-7, reads KAGVTQTPRYLIKTRGQQVTLSCSPISGHRSVSWYQQTPGQGLQFLFEYFSETQRNKGNFPGRFSGRQFSNSRSEMNVSTLELGDSALYLCASSLVAGSSYEQYFGPGTRLTVT.

This clone was seen a single time. Other nucleotide sequences in the sample specify the same CDR3. The chain carries TRBV28 and TRBJ1-5; no firm D call. V lost 5 bases and J 9 bases, leaving 14 bases between the germline ends. CDR1 is MDHEN and CDR2 is SYDVKM in the germline V gene. The CDR3 runs 13 residues. This chain's CDR3 is CASSARSSGPQHF. In DNA, the CDR3 is TGTGCCAGCAGTGCACGGAGTTCCGGGCCCCAGCATTTT.

This sequence joins TRBV7-8 and TRBJ2-3, with 9 bases fitting TRBD2. Germline V gene lookup returns CDR1 SGHVS and CDR2 FQNEAQ. With V trimmed by 2 bases and J by 6 bases, 9 bases remained unmatched. CDR3 length: 16 amino acids. CDR3 sequence: CASSLLFLAGSDTQYF. The CDR3 DNA reads TGTGCCAGCAGCTTACTATTTCTAGCGGGGAGTGATACGCAGTATTTT.

This chain joins TRBV6-5 and TRBJ2-7, with D possibly being TRBD1 or TRBD2 (5 bases each). V lost 8 bases, J lost 6 bases, and 14 bases lay in between. CDR1 MNHEY and CDR2 SVGAGI come from the germline V gene. The CDR3 is 12 amino acids. DNA for the CDR3: TGTGCCAGCTCCCTAGCAAGGGGCGAGCAGTACTTC. Residues: CASSLARGEQYF.

This clone appeared once. The chain links TRBV7-2 to TRBJ2-2; 7 bases are shared with TRBD2. Unmatched junction bases numbered 10, after V lost 1 base and J lost 8 bases. Germline CDR1 is SGHTA and CDR2 is FQGNSA. The CDR3 runs 16 residues. In DNA form, the CDR3 reads TGTGCCAGCAGCTTAGTCGGCGGGAGCTTCGTAGGGGAGCTGTTTTTT. The encoded protein is CASSLVGGSFVGELFF.

The chain couples TRBV7-8 to TRBJ1-2; D ambiguous. The CDR3 runs to 14 residues. Germline CDR1 and CDR2: SGHVS and FQNEAQ. Trimming shortened V by 1 base and J by 1 base, and 7 bases separated the two germline ends. The CDR3 here is CASSLGPDNYGYTF. CDR3 nucleotides: TGTGCCAGCAGCTTAGGTCCGGATAACTATGGCTACACCTTC.

V and J are TRBV28 and TRBJ2-7; 10 bases line up with TRBD2. CDR1 and CDR2 from the germline V gene are MDHEN and SYDVKM. The CDR3 spans 15 residues. The ends lost 4 bases at V and 6 bases at J; junction bases unmatched: 9. CDR3 nucleotide sequence: TGTGCCAGCAGTTCCGGGGGGAGCGGGAGGGTCGAGCAGTACTTC. This gives the protein CASSSGGSGRVEQYF.

The chain recombines TRBV9 with TRBJ2-5; weak D call: TRBD2 (6 bases). The germline CDR1 and CDR2 sequences are SGDLS and YYNGEE. The CDR3 covers 14 residues. V was pared by 2 bases and J by 2 bases, with 10 bases between. In DNA form, the CDR3 reads TGTGCCAGCAGCGTCGGCGGGGATCAAGAGACCCAGTACTTC. It is translated as CASSVGGDQETQYF.

The chain combines TRBV27 with TRBJ2-5; 10 bases agree with TRBD2. The V segment lost 8 bases and the J segment 2 bases; nucleotides outside the gene matches: 2. From germline, CDR1 is MNHEY and CDR2 SMNVEV (reference sequence). This CDR3 contains 13 residues. This CDR3 reads CASQLAGQETQYF. The CDR3 DNA is TGTGCCAGCCAACTAGCGGGGCAAGAGACCCAGTACTTC.

This chain connects TRBV2 to TRBJ1-5, with D possibly matching TRBD1 (6 bases). Germline CDR1 and CDR2: SNHLY and FYNNEI. The ends were cut back, 4 bases at V and 9 bases at J, with 10 bases in the middle. The CDR3 has 12 amino acids. The DNA of the CDR3 is TGTGCCAGCAGTGTGCAGGGGTTGCCCCAGCATTTT. Protein: CASSVQGLPQHF.

The chain couples TRBV27 to TRBJ2-5; 7 bases agree with TRBD1. From germline, CDR1 is MNHEY and CDR2 SMNVEV (reference sequence). Germline trimming cut 6 bases from V and 2 bases from J; bases unmatched to any gene: 3. The CDR3 length is 13 residues. DNA of the CDR3: TGTGCCAGCAGCAAGGGGGCTCAAGAGACCCAGTACTTC. Residues: CASSKGAQETQYF.

The chain employs TRBV6-5 and TRBJ1-3; possible D gene TRBD1, 6 bases. The germline V gene has CDR1 MNHEY and CDR2 SVGAGI. Between the trimmed V and J ends, which lost 6 bases and 2 bases, there was a span of 11 bases. CDR3 length equals 14 residues. In DNA form, the CDR3 reads TGTGCCAGCAGACCACCAGGGGCTGGAAACACCATATATTTT. Translating it yields CASRPPGAGNTIYF.

This chain links TRBV6-1 with TRBJ1-2; D not resolved. The CDR3 totals 12 residues. V lost 2 bases and J lost 4, with 5 bases in between. CDR1 MNHNS and CDR2 SASEGT come from the germline V gene. CDR3 DNA sequence: TGTGCCAGCAGTGAACGGGCCTATGGCTACACCTTC. Translated: CASSERAYGYTF.

This rearrangement joins TRBV11-2 to TRBJ2-1, with 13 bases lining up with TRBD2. The CDR3 length is 14 residues. Unmatched junction bases numbered 10, after V lost 5 bases and J lost 15 bases. The V gene's germline CDR1 is SGHAT and CDR2 FQNNGV. The CDR3 nucleotides read TGTGCCAGCAGCCCACTAGCGGGAGGGCCAGCTTTGTTCTTC. Its protein product is CASSPLAGGPALFF. The whole variable domain, filled in from reference TRBV11-2 and TRBJ2-1, reads EAGVAQSPRYKIIEKRQSVAFWCNPISGHATLYWYQQILGQGPKLLIQFQNNGVVDDSQLPKDRFSAERLKGVDSTLKIQPAKLEDSAVYLCASSPLAGGPALFFGPGTRLTVL.

The V and J genes are TRBV6-6 and TRBJ1-5, with no clear D. V lost 2 bases and J 6 bases, leaving 11 bases between the germline ends. The CDR3 contains 14 residues. CDR1 is MNHNY, CDR2 SVGAGI, per germline (reference sequence). CDR3 amino acids: CASSYGSTLQPQHF. The CDR3 nucleotides read TGTGCCAGCAGTTACGGCAGTACGCTTCAGCCCCAGCATTTT.

The rearrangement uses TRBV5-1 and TRBJ2-3; 8 bases map to TRBD1. The junction had 8 bases not matched to a gene; V was cut back by 3 bases and J by 8 bases. This CDR3 is 14 amino acids long. Germline-derived CDR1 and CDR2 are SGHRS and YFSETQ. CDR3 DNA: TGCGCCAGCAGCTCGGGACAGGAGGGAGGTACGCAGTATTTT. Protein: CASSSGQEGGTQYF.

This clone was counted once. The V and J genes are TRBV11-2 and TRBJ1-1, with D uncertain. CDR1 and CDR2 (germline): SGHAT, FQNNGV. The CDR3 spans 15 residues. V was shortened by 3 bases and J by 1 base, with 12 bases between the two germline ends. The CDR3 reads CASSFGFTANTEAFF. CDR3 sequence (DNA): TGTGCCAGCAGCTTCGGCTTTACCGCGAACACTGAAGCTTTCTTT. The variable domain in full, with the rest retrieved from reference TRBV11-2 and TRBJ1-1, is EAGVAQSPRYKIIEKRQSVAFWCNPISGHATLYWYQQILGQGPKLLIQFQNNGVVDDSQLPKDRFSAERLKGVDSTLKIQPAKLEDSAVYLCASSFGFTANTEAFFGQGTRLTVV.

J is TRBJ2-7 and V is TRBV21-1; TRBD2 is the table's D call, not checked against the DNA. TRBV21-1 is flagged as a pseudogene. The CDR3 extends over 16 amino acids. CDR3 residues: CASSSLSFPRSYEQYF. The CDR3 DNA follows: TGTGCCAGCAGCAGCCTTAGCTTCCCGAGGTCCTACGAGCAGTACTTC.

The rearrangement links TRBV7-2 to TRBJ2-1; 12 nucleotides align to TRBD2. CDR1 is SGHTA, CDR2 FQGNSA, per germline. The V segment lost 5 bases and the J segment 3 bases; nucleotides outside the gene matches: 11. The CDR3 has 18 residues. This CDR3 is CASSPGLAGPPGYNEQFF. The CDR3 coding sequence is TGTGCCAGCAGCCCCGGACTAGCGGGACCGCCCGGCTACAATGAGCAGTTCTTC. The complete variable domain, with remaining parts taken from reference TRBV7-2 and TRBJ2-1, reads GAGVSQSPSNKVTEKGKDVELRCDPISGHTALYWYRQSLGQGLEFLIYFQGNSAPDKSGLPSDRFSAERTGGSVSTLTIQRTQQEDSAVYLCASSPGLAGPPGYNEQFFGPGTRLTVL.

The chain combines TRBV28 with TRBJ2-1; D remains unclear. Trimming removed 10 bases at V and 0 bases at J, with 13 bases between. The CDR3 runs 14 residues. Germline lookup yields CDR1 MDHEN and CDR2 SYDVKM. The CDR3 nucleotides are TGTGCCACCACCTTACAGAGCTCCTACAATGAGCAGTTCTTC. Encoded protein: CATTLQSSYNEQFF.

The rearrangement uses TRBV30 and TRBJ1-5; D gene ambiguous. Germline V gene data show CDR1 as GTSNPN and CDR2 as SVGIG (reference sequence). The CDR3 is 13 residues long. V was trimmed by 1 base and J by 6 bases, leaving 10 bases between them. The CDR3: CAWSGTVSQPQHF. The CDR3, as DNA: TGTGCCTGGAGTGGTACAGTCAGTCAGCCCCAGCATTTT.

The V call is TRBV7-3, the J call TRBJ2-2, with 11 bases that match TRBD1. Germline CDR1 and CDR2: SGHTA and FQGTGA. V trimming: 4 bases; J trimming: 7 bases; junction bases outside the gene matches: 8. The CDR3 is made up of 16 amino acids. CDR3 sequence (DNA): TGTGCCAGCAGCTATGGACAGGGGGCGATGGTCGGGGAGCTGTTTTTT. Protein sequence: CASSYGQGAMVGELFF.

V usage is TRBV18 and J usage is TRBJ2-1; TRBD2 agrees at 11 bases. The CDR3 consists of 17 residues. Unmatched junction bases numbered 6, after V lost 5 bases and J lost 0 bases. Germline values: CDR1 KGHSH, CDR2 LQKENI. The CDR3 coding sequence is TGTGCCAGCTCAGTTAGTCTAGCGGGAGGCTCCTACAATGAGCAGTTCTTC. Translating it yields CASSVSLAGGSYNEQFF.

The chain uses TRBV5-1 and TRBJ2-7; maybe TRBD1 (5 bases). This CDR3 comprises 16 residues. The germline V gene encodes CDR1 SGHRS and CDR2 YFSETQ. V was pared by 0 bases and J by 3 bases, with 16 bases between. The CDR3 sequence: CASSLAGRALIYEQYF. The CDR3 DNA follows: TGCGCCAGCAGCTTGGCAGGCAGGGCATTGATCTACGAGCAGTACTTC.

The chain couples TRBV11-3 to TRBJ1-1, with a weak D call TRBD1 (6 bases). V was pared by 5 bases and J by 1 base, with 11 bases between. This CDR3 has 14 amino acids. The germline gives CDR1 SGHNT, CDR2 YENEEA. The CDR3 region has the DNA TGTGCCAGCAGCCCGGACAGCCCGAACACTGAAGCTTTCTTT. This translates into CASSPDSPNTEAFF.